Described below is a single T cell receptor beta chain sequence and its context. Roughly 210 ng DNA, about 33,000 T cell genomes, went into each sorted-subset replicate PCR. Using immunoSEQ multiplex PCR, the repertoire was profiled, and TCRdb retains in-frame clones only, with some absent. The sample holds fewer than 400,000 clones; approximately 79% are singletons and the top ten take 10%. Germline lookup yields CDR1 MGHDK and CDR2 SYGVNS. The length of the CDR3 is 15 residues. V gave up 3 bases and J gave up 6 bases, with 16 bases separating them. The data were taken from a study of shared clonotypes between healthy human individuals.

This receptor was identified in a man aged 25 to 40 in good health. Input material: memory CD4+ T cells sorted from blood. Subset noted: CD45RA-negative fraction. The chain combines TRBV25-1 with TRBJ2-3, with a tentative D call TRBD2 (5 bases). DNA of the CDR3: TGTGCCAGCAGTGACCAGCGGAGAACCCCGGATACGCAGTATTTT. Its translation: CASSDQRRTPDTQYF.